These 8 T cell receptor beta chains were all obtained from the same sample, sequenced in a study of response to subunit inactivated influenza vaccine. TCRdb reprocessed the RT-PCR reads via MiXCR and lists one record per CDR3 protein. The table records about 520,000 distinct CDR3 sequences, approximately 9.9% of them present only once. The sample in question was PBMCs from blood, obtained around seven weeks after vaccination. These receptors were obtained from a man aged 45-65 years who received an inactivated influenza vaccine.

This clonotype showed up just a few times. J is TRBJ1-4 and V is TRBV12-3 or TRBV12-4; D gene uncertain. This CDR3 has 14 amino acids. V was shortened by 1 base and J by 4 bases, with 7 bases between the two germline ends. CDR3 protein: CASSLVALNEKLFF. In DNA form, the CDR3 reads TGTGCCAGCAGTTTAGTGGCCCTTAATGAAAAACTGTTTTTT.

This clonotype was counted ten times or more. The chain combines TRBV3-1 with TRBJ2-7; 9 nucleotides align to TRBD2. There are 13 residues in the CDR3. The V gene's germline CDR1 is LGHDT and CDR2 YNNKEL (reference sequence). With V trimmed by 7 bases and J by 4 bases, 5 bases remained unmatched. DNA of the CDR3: TGTGCCAGCACCCATAGCGGGGGTTACGAGCAGTACTTC. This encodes CASTHSGGYEQYF.

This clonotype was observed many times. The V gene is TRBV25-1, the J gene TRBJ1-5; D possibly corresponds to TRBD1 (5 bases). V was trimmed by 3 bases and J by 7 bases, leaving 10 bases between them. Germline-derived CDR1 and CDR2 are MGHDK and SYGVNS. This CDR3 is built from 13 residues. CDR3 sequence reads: CASSDRAEQPQHF. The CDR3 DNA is TGTGCCAGCAGTGACAGGGCTGAACAGCCCCAGCATTTT. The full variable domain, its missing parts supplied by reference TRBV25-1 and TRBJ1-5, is EADIYQTPRYLVIGTGKKITLECSQTMGHDKMYWYQQDPGMELHLIHYSYGVNSTEKGDLSSESTVSRIRTEHFPLTLESARPSHTSQYLCASSDRAEQPQHFGDGTRLSIL.

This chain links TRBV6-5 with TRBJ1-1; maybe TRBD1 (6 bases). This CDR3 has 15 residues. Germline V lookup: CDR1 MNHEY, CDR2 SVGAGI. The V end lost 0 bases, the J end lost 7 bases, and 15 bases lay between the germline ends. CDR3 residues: CASSYSQGGLGEAFF. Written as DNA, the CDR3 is TGTGCCAGCAGTTACTCACAAGGGGGGCTTGGTGAAGCTTTCTTT.

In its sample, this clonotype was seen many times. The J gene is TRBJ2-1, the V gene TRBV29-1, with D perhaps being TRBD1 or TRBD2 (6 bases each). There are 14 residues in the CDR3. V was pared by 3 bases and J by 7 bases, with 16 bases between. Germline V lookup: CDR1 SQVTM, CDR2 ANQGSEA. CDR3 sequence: CSVDVQGRSNEQFF. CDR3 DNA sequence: TGCAGCGTTGACGTCCAGGGGAGGAGTAATGAGCAGTTCTTC.

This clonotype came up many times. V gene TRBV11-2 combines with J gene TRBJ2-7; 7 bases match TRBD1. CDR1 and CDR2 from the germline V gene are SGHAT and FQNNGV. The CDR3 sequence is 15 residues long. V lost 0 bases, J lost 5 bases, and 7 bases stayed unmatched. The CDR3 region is CASSLDPWTGDEQYF. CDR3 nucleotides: TGTGCCAGCAGCTTAGATCCGTGGACAGGAGACGAGCAGTACTTC. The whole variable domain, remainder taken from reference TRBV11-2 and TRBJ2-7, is EAGVAQSPRYKIIEKRQSVAFWCNPISGHATLYWYQQILGQGPKLLIQFQNNGVVDDSQLPKDRFSAERLKGVDSTLKIQPAKLEDSAVYLCASSLDPWTGDEQYFGPGTRLTVT.

CDR3 nucleotide sequence: TGCAGTGCTTACGACAGTCGAGGTTACAATGAGCAGTTCTTC. Translation: CSAYDSRGYNEQFF. This chain uses TRBV20-1 with TRBJ2-1; TRBD1 is a possible D gene (5 bases). Germline-derived CDR1 and CDR2 are DFQATT and SNEGSKA (reference sequence). CDR3 length: 14 amino acids. V shed 5 bases and J shed 4 bases, with 15 bases lying between them.

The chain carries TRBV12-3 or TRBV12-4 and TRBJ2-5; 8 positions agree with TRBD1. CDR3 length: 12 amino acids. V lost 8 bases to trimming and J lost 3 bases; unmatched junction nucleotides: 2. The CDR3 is CASSDREETQYF. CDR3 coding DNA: TGTGCCAGCTCGGACAGGGAAGAGACCCAGTACTTC.